This TCR beta chain emerged from a study of blood T cells in healthy people across ages. CDR1 and CDR2 (germline): DFQATT, SNEGSKA (reference sequence). Trimming removed 0 bases from V and 8 bases from J, with 16 bases in between. This CDR3 region has 14 residues. A sample-barcoded 5' primer and a J-beta primer mix were used in a second PCR of roughly 6 to 11 cycles. One entry per CDR3 protein results from TCRdb running MiXCR on the 5' RACE reads. The sample lists roughly 1,500,000 distinct CDR3 sequences, roughly 32% occurring once. This TCR came from a woman aged 30 to 39 in good health. The sequenced material came from blood. The chain carries TRBV20-1 and TRBJ1-2; possibly TRBD1 for D (5 bases). The CDR3 bases are TGCAGTGCTAGAGAAAGGGGAGAGGGCTGGGGCTACACCTTC. Its translation is CSARERGEGWGYTF.